The source of this TCR beta chain is a study of blood T cell repertoires in COVID-19 (TCRdb year 2020). Context from the whole study: Collaborator samples came from the United States, Italy and Spain and covered acute and convalescent phases of COVID-19. The prospective study material was composed of cDNA or gDNA derived from T cells, B-cell-depleted T cells, or PBMCs. Subjects who had been exposed to COVID-19, were actively infected with it, or had recovered from it provided the deeply sampled blood TCRbeta repertoires that made up the dataset. The repertoires were released in a freely available public database meant as a resource for research on the immune response to SARS-CoV-2. Samples were obtained from the ongoing ImmuneRACE study (first 160 participants) and from 1,200 or so subjects provided by 6 global collaborators. Sample metadata almost always included a de-identified subject ID, COVID-19 status, age in years and sex. Where HLA class I and class II types were available, the types were taken from metadata supplied by the sample provider, not from assay-based typing.

General findings and caveats noted by the study authors: Clinical and demographic metadata were provided uncurated, with the amount varying by source and participant.

Each collaborating institution followed its own protocols to collect whole blood in K2EDTA tubes. For TCRbeta analysis, collaborator samples were shipped as frozen whole blood, as isolated PBMCs, or as DNA extracted from either sample type. Inclusive of the bounding cysteine and phenylalanine, the CDR3 is 17 residues long. The kept DNA is CDR3 alone, 51 bases in frame from the first base. V has 4 bases trimmed and J has 7 bases trimmed; junction bases matching no gene number 15. CDR1 and CDR2, looked up from the germline V gene, are KGHSH and LQKENI. TCRbeta CDR3 regions were amplified from genomic DNA by means of the immunoSEQ Assay, a bias-controlled multiplex PCR. On the authors' methods: Nucleated cell counts per sample were estimated from amplification of reference gene primers within the assay. To quantify the absolute abundance of each unique TCRbeta CDR3 rearrangement, sequence reads were collapsed and filtered. Productive Simpson clonality was computed per sample as the square root of Simpson's diversity index over productive rearrangements. TCRdb holds this immuneACCESS table with in-frame rearrangements only. Some clones are missing; in checked studies, unresolved V genes explain under half, and the rest has no known cause. The V and J calls and clone size are taken from that table; D and trimming were inferred from the DNA. Across this sample there are 200,000 to 250,000 clones, with about 88% seen only once. The ten largest account for 4% to 6% of the sample.

A note on this clone: Its antigen has not been determined. The input lacks base qualities; no much larger clone sits a single base away.

The rearranged segments are TRBV18 and TRBJ2-1; 8 bases in the junction line up with TRBD2. This clonotype originated in a middle-aged woman with acute or convalescent COVID-19. The specimen sequenced was peripheral blood. The CDR3 here reads CASSLFRWRGVDNEQFF. The nucleotide sequence is given as TGTGCCAGCTCACTGTTCCGGTGGCGGGGGGTAGATAATGAGCAGTTCTTC.